This TCR beta chain came from a study of cytomegalovirus exposure and HLA in healthy donors. Study outcomes and limitations: The study designated roughly 150 TCR beta chains cytomegalovirus-associated. Later genetic work tied a missense DCLRE1C variant to beta-chain V and J trimming. What a later analysis showed was that several of the most significant clusters appeared linked to common viral pathogens. By a later analysis, the bulk of CMV-associated TCR beta chains appeared HLA-restricted.

CDR1 and CDR2 from the germline V gene are SGHRS and YFSETQ. Trimming took 2 bases from V and 5 from J; bases not matched to a gene: 3. CDR3 length: 13 residues. About this clone: Its antigen is not known.

PCR involved 60 Vbeta and 13 Jbeta primers. Produced via immunoSEQ multiplex PCR; TCRdb's table is partial and in-frame only. The data show 55,000 to 70,000 clones, with 65% to 70% seen just once and about a sixth held by the top ten. This chain connects TRBV5-1 to TRBJ2-7; the match to TRBD2 covers 8 bases. Sequencing input: PBMCs. The clonotype was recovered from a man aged 40-55 years in good health and CMV-seropositive. DNA of the CDR3: TGCGCCAGCAGCTTTACTAGCGGAGACGAGCAGTACTTC. Residues: CASSFTSGDEQYF. Full variable domain (outside the CDR3, taken from reference TRBV5-1 and TRBJ2-7): KAGVTQTPRYLIKTRGQQVTLSCSPISGHRSVSWYQQTPGQGLQFLFEYFSETQRNKGNFPGRFSGRQFSNSRSEMNVSTLELGDSALYLCASSFTSGDEQYFGPGTRLTVT.